Listed here are 18 T cell receptor beta chains from one sample, sequenced in a study of cytomegalovirus exposure and HLA in healthy donors listed by TCRdb under 2017. The library came from the immunoSEQ multiplex PCR assay. A mixture of 60 forward primers for TCR Vbeta segments and 13 reverse primers for TCR Jbeta segments was used in the multiplex PCR. In its TCRdb copy, this immuneACCESS table keeps in-frame sequences only and misses some clones. Where compared with another copy, unresolved V genes explain less than half of these, and the others have no known cause. The sample table records fewer than 55,000 clones; approximately 70% of these occur just once. The top ten clones comprise around a fifth of the sample. Sequencing used PBMCs. The receptors were gathered from a woman aged 45-65 years in good health and CMV-seropositive.

The gene calls are TRBV7-6 and TRBJ1-6, with TRBD1 matching 7 bases. This CDR3 is built from 16 residues. V dropped 5 bases and J dropped 7; count of bases not matched to a gene: 11. The germline gives CDR1 SGHVS, CDR2 FNYEAQ. CDR3 sequence reads: CASSPRQGEVNSPLHF. The CDR3 DNA sequence: TGTGCCAGCAGCCCCCGACAGGGAGAAGTGAATTCACCCCTCCACTTT.

This clone was seen a handful of times. The chain combines TRBV2 with TRBJ1-5, with TRBD1 matching over 7 bases. With V trimmed by 8 bases and J by 1 base, 2 bases remained unmatched. The CDR3 contains 13 residues. The V gene's germline CDR1 is SNHLY and CDR2 FYNNEI. The CDR3 reads CASGQESNQPQHF. CDR3 DNA: TGTGCCAGCGGACAGGAGAGCAATCAGCCCCAGCATTTT.

The V and J genes are TRBV10-3 and TRBJ1-2; D remains ambiguous. The CDR3 totals 15 residues. Germline V gene lookup returns CDR1 ENHRY and CDR2 SYGVKD. Trimming removed 2 bases from V and 4 bases from J, with 14 bases in between. CDR3 bases: TGTGCCATCAGTGAGGGGCAGAACCCGATCTATGGCTACACCTTC. The encoded protein is CAISEGQNPIYGYTF.

This chain joins TRBV9 and TRBJ1-2; D ambiguous. The CDR3 has 14 residues. Germline V gives CDR1 SGDLS, CDR2 YYNGEE. V dropped 0 bases and J dropped 6 bases, with 12 bases sitting between them. CDR3 sequence: CASSVEAVLDGYTF. The DNA for the CDR3 is TGTGCCAGCAGCGTAGAAGCTGTACTCGATGGCTACACCTTC.

CDR3 loop: CSVDQAACTEAFF. In DNA form, the CDR3 reads TGCAGCGTTGACCAGGCCGCGTGCACTGAAGCTTTCTTT. The genes are TRBV29-1 and TRBJ1-1, with D hard to call. The germline V gene encodes CDR1 SQVTM and CDR2 ANQGSEA. This CDR3 spans 13 amino acids. Trimming shortened V by 3 bases and J by 4 bases, and 12 bases separated the two germline ends. Together with reference TRBV29-1 and TRBJ1-1, the CDR3 gives the full variable domain: SAVISQKPSRDICQRGTSLTIQCQVDSQVTMMFWYRQQPGQSLTLIATANQGSEATYESGFVIDKFPISRPNLTFSTLTVSNMSPEDSSIYLCSVDQAACTEAFFGQGTRLTVV.

The chain carries TRBV25-1 and TRBJ2-5; D remains unclear. The CDR3 has 13 residues. Germline-derived CDR1 and CDR2 are MGHDK and SYGVNS. Between the trimmed V and J ends, which lost 5 bases and 0 bases, there was a span of 7 bases. The CDR3 region is CASSSNYQETQYF. The CDR3 region has the DNA TGTGCCAGCAGTTCAAACTACCAAGAGACCCAGTACTTC.

This clone has just one count. V and J are TRBV19 and TRBJ2-5; possible D gene TRBD2, 5 bases. With 6 bases removed from V and 5 bases from J, the gap between germline ends came to 13 bases. The CDR3 extends over 13 amino acids. Germline V lookup: CDR1 LNHDA, CDR2 SQIVND (reference sequence). The CDR3 DNA sequence: TGTGCCAGTAGGGGGAGTGGTCCGGAGACCCAGTACTTC. Residues: CASRGSGPETQYF.

This clone was observed a few times. The CDR3: CATSRPGQGSLVTQYF. In DNA, the CDR3 is TGTGCCACCAGCAGACCGGGACAGGGGAGTTTAGTGACCCAGTACTTC. The chain is built from TRBV15 and TRBJ2-5; 10 bases align to TRBD1. Germline V gene lookup returns CDR1 LNHNV and CDR2 YYDKDF (reference sequence). With V trimmed by 2 bases and J by 7 bases, 10 bases remained unmatched. This CDR3 has 16 amino acids.

V is TRBV28 and J is TRBJ2-6, with D uncertain. Trimming removed 4 bases from V and 0 bases from J, with 7 bases in between. CDR3 length: 15 residues. The germline V gene encodes CDR1 MDHEN and CDR2 SYDVKM. CDR3 bases: TGTGCCAGCAGTTCCGGTAGCTCTGGGGCCAACGTCCTGACTTTC. As protein: CASSSGSSGANVLTF. Full variable domain (remainder filled in from reference TRBV28 and TRBJ2-6): DVKVTQSSRYLVKRTGEKVFLECVQDMDHENMFWYRQDPGLGLRLIYFSYDVKMKEKGDIPEGYSVSREKKERFSLILESASTNQTSMYLCASSSGSSGANVLTFGAGSRLTVL.

This clone was counted a few times. V is TRBV9 and J is TRBJ1-3, with D unresolved. V was pared by 0 bases and J by 3 bases, with 4 bases between. The CDR3 consists of 13 residues. From germline, CDR1 is SGDLS and CDR2 YYNGEE. The CDR3 coding sequence is TGTGCCAGCAGCGTAGGGCTTGGAAACACCATATATTTT. This codes for CASSVGLGNTIYF.

V gene TRBV2 combines with J gene TRBJ1-2, with a possible D match to TRBD1 (6 bases). CDR1 is SNHLY and CDR2 is FYNNEI in the germline V gene. Trimming took off 5 bases at V and 5 bases at J, with 6 bases between the two ends. The CDR3 has 11 amino acids. For the CDR3, the DNA is TGTGCCAGCAGTAGGGGGTATGGCTACACCTTC. It encodes CASSRGYGYTF. Using reference TRBV2 and TRBJ1-2 for the parts outside the CDR3, the full variable domain is EPEVTQTPSHQVTQMGQEVILRCVPISNHLYFYWYRQILGQKVEFLVSFYNNEISEKSEIFDDQFSVERPDGSNFTLKIRSTKLEDSAMYFCASSRGYGYTFGSGTRLTVV.

The V and J genes are TRBV7-6 and TRBJ2-2, with 8 bases aligning to TRBD1. The CDR3 is 16 residues long. The V gene end was trimmed by 4 bases and the J gene end by 6 bases; junction bases not matched to a gene: 10. The germline V gene encodes CDR1 SGHVS and CDR2 FNYEAQ. The CDR3 sequence: CASSSYPGQGAGELFF. Here the CDR3 DNA reads TGTGCCAGCAGCTCGTACCCCGGACAGGGTGCCGGGGAGCTGTTTTTT.

As DNA, the CDR3 is TGTGCCAGCAGTCCACGACTAGGGGAGACCCAGTACTTC. As protein: CASSPRLGETQYF. The V and J genes are TRBV2 and TRBJ2-5; the D gene is possibly TRBD2 (6 bases). The CDR3 runs to 13 residues. Trimming removed 5 bases at V and 5 bases at J, with 12 bases between. Germline-derived CDR1 and CDR2 are SNHLY and FYNNEI. Supplemented by reference TRBV2 and TRBJ2-5, the full variable domain reads EPEVTQTPSHQVTQMGQEVILRCVPISNHLYFYWYRQILGQKVEFLVSFYNNEISEKSEIFDDQFSVERPDGSNFTLKIRSTKLEDSAMYFCASSPRLGETQYFGPGTRLLVL.

The chain links TRBV18 to TRBJ1-1; TRBD1 agrees at 7 bases. CDR3 length: 15 amino acids. CDR1 is KGHSH and CDR2 is LQKENI in the germline V gene. Trimming cost V 2 bases and J 4 bases; bases outside gene matches: 7. As DNA, the CDR3 is TGTGCCAGCTCACCAAGACAGGGAAGAGCCACTGAAGCTTTCTTT. It translates to CASSPRQGRATEAFF.

The chain uses TRBV6-6 and TRBJ1-5, with TRBD1 identical over 9 bases. Germline V CDR1 and CDR2: MNHNY, SVGAGI (reference sequence). Trimming cost V 6 bases and J 3 bases; bases outside gene matches: 9. This CDR3 spans 16 amino acids. The CDR3 reads CASSPGQGANNQPQHF. The CDR3 DNA is TGTGCCAGCAGCCCGGGACAGGGAGCGAACAATCAGCCCCAGCATTTT.

The rearrangement links TRBV29-1 to TRBJ2-5; 8 bases are shared with TRBD2. The CDR3 is made up of 14 amino acids. V dropped 4 bases and J dropped 0; count of bases not matched to a gene: 4. Germline assignment: CDR1 SQVTM and CDR2 ANQGSEA. Here the CDR3 DNA reads TGCAGCGTTGGAAAAGCGGGAGACCAAGAGACCCAGTACTTC. It encodes CSVGKAGDQETQYF.

This clone has just a few counts. This chain connects TRBV18 to TRBJ1-1; the D is unclear. The CDR3 loop spans 13 amino acids. V shed 5 bases and J shed 0 bases, with 7 bases lying between them. Germline V gene data show CDR1 as KGHSH and CDR2 as LQKENI. CDR3 in DNA: TGTGCCAGCTCAGACAACTTGAACACTGAAGCTTTCTTT. It encodes CASSDNLNTEAFF.

This clone was counted a few times. The V gene is TRBV4-3, the J gene TRBJ2-7; 8 positions agree with TRBD1. The CDR3 has 15 residues. Germline V CDR1 and CDR2: LGHNA, YSLEER. Losses at the gene ends were 0 bases for V and 3 bases for J; bases not matched to a gene: 4. In DNA form, the CDR3 reads TGCGCCAGCAGCCAAGATTGGACAGGGCACTACGAGCAGTACTTC. The encoded protein is CASSQDWTGHYEQYF.